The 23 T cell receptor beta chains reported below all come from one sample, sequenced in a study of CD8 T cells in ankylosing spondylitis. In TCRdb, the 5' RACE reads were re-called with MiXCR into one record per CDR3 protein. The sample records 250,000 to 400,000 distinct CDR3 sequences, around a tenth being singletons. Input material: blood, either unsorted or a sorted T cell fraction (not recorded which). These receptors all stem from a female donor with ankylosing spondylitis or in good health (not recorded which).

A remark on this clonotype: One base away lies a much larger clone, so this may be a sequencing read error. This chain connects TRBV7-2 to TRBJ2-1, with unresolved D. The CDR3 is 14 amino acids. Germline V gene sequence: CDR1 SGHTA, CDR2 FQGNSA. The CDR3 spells CASSSQGIYNEPFF. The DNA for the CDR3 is TGTGCCAGCAGCTCCCAAGGCATCTACAATGAGCCGTTCTTC. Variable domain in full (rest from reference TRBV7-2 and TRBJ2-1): GAGVSQSPSNKVTEKGKDVELRCDPISGHTALYWYRQSLGQGLEFLIYFQGNSAPDKSGLPSDRFSAERTGGSVSTLTIQRTQQEDSAVYLCASSSQGIYNEPFFGPGTRLTVL.

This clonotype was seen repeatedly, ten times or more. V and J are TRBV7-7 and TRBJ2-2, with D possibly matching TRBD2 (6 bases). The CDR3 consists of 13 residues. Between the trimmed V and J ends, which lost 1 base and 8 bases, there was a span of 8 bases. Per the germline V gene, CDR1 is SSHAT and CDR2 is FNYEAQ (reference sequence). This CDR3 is CASSLVAGGELFF. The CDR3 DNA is TGTGCCAGCAGCTTAGTCGCGGGAGGGGAGCTGTTTTTT. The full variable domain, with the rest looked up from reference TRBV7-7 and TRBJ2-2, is GAGVSQSPRYKVTKRGQDVTLRCDPISSHATLYWYQQALGQGPEFLTYFNYEAQPDKSGLPSDRFSAERPEGSISTLTIQRTEQRDSAMYRCASSLVAGGELFFGEGSRLTVL.

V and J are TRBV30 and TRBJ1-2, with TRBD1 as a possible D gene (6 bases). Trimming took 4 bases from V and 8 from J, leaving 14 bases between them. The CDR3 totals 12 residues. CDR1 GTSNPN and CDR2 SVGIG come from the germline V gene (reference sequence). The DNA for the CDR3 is TGTGCCTGGATTGGGACACATGGAGGCTACACCTTC. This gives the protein CAWIGTHGGYTF.

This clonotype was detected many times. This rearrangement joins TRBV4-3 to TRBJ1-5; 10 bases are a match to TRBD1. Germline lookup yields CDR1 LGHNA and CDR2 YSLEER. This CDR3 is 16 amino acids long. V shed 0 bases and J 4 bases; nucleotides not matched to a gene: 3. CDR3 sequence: CASSQDRQGANQPQHF. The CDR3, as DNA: TGCGCCAGCAGCCAAGATAGACAGGGGGCGAATCAGCCCCAGCATTTT.

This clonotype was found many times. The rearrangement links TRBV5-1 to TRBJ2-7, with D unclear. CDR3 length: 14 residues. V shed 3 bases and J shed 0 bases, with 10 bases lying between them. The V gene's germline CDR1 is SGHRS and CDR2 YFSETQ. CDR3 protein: CASSSDGSSYEQYF. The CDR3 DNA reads TGCGCCAGCAGCTCAGACGGCAGCTCCTACGAGCAGTACTTC.

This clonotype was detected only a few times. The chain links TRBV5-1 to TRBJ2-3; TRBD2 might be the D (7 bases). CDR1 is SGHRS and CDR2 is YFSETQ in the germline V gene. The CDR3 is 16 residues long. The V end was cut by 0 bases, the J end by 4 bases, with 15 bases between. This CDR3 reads CASSLGRGGGPDTQYF. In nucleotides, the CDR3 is TGCGCCAGCAGCTTGGGGCGTGGGGGGGGGCCAGATACGCAGTATTTT.

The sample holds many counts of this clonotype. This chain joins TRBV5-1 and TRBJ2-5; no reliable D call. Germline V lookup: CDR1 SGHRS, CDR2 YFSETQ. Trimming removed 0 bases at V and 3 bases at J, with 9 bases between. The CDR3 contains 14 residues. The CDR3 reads CASSLGQRKETQYF. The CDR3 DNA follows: TGCGCCAGCAGCTTGGGGCAGAGGAAAGAGACCCAGTACTTC.

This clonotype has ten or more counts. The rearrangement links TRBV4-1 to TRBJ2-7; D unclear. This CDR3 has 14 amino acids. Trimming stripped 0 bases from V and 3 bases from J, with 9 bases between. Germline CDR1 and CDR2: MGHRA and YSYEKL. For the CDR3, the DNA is TGCGCCAGCAGCCAAGATTCGAGGATCTACGAGCAGTACTTC. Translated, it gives CASSQDSRIYEQYF.

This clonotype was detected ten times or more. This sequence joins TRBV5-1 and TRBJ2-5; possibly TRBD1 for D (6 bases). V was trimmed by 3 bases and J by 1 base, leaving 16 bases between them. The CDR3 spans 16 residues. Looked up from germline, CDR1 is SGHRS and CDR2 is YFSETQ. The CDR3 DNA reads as TGCGCCAGCAGCTCACCGGATAAGGACAGCCAAGAGACCCAGTACTTC. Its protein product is CASSSPDKDSQETQYF.

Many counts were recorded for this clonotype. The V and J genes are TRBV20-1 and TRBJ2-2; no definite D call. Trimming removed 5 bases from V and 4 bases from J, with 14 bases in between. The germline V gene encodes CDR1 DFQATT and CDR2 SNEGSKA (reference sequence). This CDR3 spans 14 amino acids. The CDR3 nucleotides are TGCAGTGCTCGGGTCCATCCAACCACCGGGGAGCTGTTTTTT. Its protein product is CSARVHPTTGELFF.

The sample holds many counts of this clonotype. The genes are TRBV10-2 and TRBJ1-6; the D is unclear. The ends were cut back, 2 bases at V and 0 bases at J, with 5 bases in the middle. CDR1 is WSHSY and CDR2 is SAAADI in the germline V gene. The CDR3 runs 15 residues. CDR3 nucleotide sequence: TGCGCCAGCAGTGAGACGAGCTCCTATAATTCACCCCTCCACTTT. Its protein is CASSETSSYNSPLHF.

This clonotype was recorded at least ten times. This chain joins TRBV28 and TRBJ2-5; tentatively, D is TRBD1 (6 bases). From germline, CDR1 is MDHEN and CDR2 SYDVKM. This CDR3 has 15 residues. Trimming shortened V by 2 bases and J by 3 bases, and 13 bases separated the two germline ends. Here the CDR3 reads CASSLGGGRKETQYF. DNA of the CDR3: TGTGCCAGCAGTTTAGGGGGCGGAAGGAAAGAGACCCAGTACTTC.

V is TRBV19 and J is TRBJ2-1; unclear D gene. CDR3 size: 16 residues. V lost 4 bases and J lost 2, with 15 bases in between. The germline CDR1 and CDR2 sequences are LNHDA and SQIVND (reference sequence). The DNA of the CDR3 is TGTGCCAGTAGTAATAGAAGAACCCGAGCCTACAATGAGCAGTTCTTC. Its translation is CASSNRRTRAYNEQFF.

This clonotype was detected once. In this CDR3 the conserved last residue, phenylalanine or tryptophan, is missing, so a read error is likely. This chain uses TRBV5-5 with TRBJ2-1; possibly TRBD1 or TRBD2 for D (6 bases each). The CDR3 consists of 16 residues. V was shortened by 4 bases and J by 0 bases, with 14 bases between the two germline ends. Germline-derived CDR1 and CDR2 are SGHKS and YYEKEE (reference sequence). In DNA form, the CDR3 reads TGTGCCAGCAGCCGGCCGGGGGCGAGCTCCTACAATGAGCAGTTCATC. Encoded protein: CASSRPGASSYNEQFI.

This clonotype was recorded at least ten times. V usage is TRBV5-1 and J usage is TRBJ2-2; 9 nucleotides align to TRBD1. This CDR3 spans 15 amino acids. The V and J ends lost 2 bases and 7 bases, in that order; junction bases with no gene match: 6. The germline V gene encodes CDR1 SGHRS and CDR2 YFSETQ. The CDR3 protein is CASSLQGAAGGELFF. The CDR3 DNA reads TGCGCCAGCAGCTTACAGGGGGCTGCGGGCGGGGAGCTGTTTTTT.

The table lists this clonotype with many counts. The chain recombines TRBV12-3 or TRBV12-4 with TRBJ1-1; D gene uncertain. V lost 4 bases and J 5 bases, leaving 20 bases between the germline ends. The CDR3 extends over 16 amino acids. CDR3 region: CASSWGLGVLGTEAFF. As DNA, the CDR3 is TGTGCCAGCAGTTGGGGTCTTGGGGTTTTGGGTACTGAAGCTTTCTTT.

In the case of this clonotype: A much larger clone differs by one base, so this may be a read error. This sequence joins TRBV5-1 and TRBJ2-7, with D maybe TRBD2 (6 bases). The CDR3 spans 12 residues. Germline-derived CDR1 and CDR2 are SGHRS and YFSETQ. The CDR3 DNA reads TGCGCCAGCAGTCTGGTGGACTACGAGCAGTCCTTC. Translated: CASSLVDYEQSF.

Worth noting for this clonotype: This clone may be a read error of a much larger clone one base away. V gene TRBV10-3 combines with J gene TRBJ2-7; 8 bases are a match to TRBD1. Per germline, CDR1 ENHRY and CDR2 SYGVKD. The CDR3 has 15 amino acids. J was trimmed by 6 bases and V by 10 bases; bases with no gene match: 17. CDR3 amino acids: CATNGLDRGGFEQYF. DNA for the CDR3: TGTGCCACCAACGGACTCGACAGGGGAGGCTTCGAGCAGTACTTC.

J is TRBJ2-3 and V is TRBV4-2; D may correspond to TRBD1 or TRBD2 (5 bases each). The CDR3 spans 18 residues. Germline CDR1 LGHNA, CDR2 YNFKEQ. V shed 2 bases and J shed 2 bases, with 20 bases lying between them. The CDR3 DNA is TGTGCCAGCAGCCAAACAGCCGGAACGGGGCACCTCACAGATACGCAGTATTTT. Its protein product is CASSQTAGTGHLTDTQYF.

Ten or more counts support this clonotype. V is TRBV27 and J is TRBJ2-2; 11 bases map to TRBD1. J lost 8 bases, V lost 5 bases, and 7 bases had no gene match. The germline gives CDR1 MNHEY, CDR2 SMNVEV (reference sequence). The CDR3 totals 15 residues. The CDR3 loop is CASSLGQGARGELFF. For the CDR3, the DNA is TGTGCCAGCAGTCTAGGACAGGGGGCGCGGGGGGAGCTGTTTTTT.

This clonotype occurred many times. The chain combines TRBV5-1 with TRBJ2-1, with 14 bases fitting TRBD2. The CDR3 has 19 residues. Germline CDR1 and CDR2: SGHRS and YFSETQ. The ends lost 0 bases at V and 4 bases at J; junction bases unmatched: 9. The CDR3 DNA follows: TGCGCCAGCAGCTTGGTAGTGACTAGCGGGGGGGATCTATACAATGAGCAGTTCTTC. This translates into CASSLVVTSGGDLYNEQFF. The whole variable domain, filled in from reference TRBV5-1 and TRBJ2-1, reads KAGVTQTPRYLIKTRGQQVTLSCSPISGHRSVSWYQQTPGQGLQFLFEYFSETQRNKGNFPGRFSGRQFSNSRSEMNVSTLELGDSALYLCASSLVVTSGGDLYNEQFFGPGTRLTVL.

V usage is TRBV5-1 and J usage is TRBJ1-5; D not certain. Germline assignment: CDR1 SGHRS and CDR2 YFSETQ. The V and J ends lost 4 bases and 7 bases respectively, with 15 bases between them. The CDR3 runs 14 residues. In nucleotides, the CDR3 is TGCGCCAGCAGCCCTGACATCTCCCAACAGCCCCAGCATTTT. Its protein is CASSPDISQQPQHF.

The CDR3: CASKSGTSGRITAEQYF. The CDR3 DNA is TGTGCCAGCAAATCGGGGACTAGCGGGAGGATTACGGCCGAGCAGTACTTC. The chain couples TRBV28 to TRBJ2-7; 15 bases agree with TRBD2. CDR1 is MDHEN, CDR2 SYDVKM, per germline. Unmatched junction bases numbered 13, after V lost 7 bases and J lost 6 bases. This CDR3 comprises 17 residues.